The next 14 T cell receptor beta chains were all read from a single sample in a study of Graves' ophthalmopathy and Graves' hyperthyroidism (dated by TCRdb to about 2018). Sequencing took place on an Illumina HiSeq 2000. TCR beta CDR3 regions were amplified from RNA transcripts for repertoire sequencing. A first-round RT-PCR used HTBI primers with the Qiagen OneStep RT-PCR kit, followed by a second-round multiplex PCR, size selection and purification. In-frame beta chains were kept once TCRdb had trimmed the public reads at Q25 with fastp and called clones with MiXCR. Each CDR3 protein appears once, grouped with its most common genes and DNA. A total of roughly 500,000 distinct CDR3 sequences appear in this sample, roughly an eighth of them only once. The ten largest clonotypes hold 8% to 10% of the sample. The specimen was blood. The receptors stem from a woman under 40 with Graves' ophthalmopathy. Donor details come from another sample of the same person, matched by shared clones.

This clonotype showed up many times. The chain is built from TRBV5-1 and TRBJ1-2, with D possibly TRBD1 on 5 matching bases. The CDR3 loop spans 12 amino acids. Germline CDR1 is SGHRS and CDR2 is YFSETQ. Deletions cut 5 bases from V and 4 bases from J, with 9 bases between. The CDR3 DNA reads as TGCGCCAGCAGGGGGCCAAGCTATGGCTACACCTTC. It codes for CASRGPSYGYTF.

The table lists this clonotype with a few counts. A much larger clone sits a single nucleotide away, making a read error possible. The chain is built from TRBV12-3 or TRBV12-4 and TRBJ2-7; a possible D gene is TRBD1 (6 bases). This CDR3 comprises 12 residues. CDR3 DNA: TGTGCCAGCAGTCCAGGGGCCCACGAGCGGTACTTC. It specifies CASSPGAHERYF.

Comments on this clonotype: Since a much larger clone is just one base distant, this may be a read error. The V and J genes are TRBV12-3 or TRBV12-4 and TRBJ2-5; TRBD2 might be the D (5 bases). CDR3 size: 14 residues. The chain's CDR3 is CASSLRSLRESQYF. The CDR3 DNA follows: TGTGCCAGCAGTTTACGGAGTTTGAGGGAGAGCCAGTACTTC.

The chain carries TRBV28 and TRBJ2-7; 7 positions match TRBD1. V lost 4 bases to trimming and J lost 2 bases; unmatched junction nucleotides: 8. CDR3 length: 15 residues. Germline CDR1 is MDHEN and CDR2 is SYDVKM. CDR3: CASSSRDSGPYEQYF. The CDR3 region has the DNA TGTGCCAGCAGTTCCCGGGACAGCGGTCCCTACGAGCAGTACTTC. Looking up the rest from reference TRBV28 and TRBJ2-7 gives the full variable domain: DVKVTQSSRYLVKRTGEKVFLECVQDMDHENMFWYRQDPGLGLRLIYFSYDVKMKEKGDIPEGYSVSREKKERFSLILESASTNQTSMYLCASSSRDSGPYEQYFGPGTRLTVT.

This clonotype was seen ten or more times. The CDR3 loop is CASSSPRFRNPNTEAFF. CDR3 DNA: TGTGCCAGCAGCTCCCCGCGGTTCCGCAACCCGAACACTGAAGCTTTCTTT. The rearrangement joins TRBV11-2 to TRBJ1-1; no clear D. V was shortened by 4 bases and J by 1 base, with 19 bases between the two germline ends. CDR1 is SGHAT, CDR2 FQNNGV, per germline. The CDR3 runs to 17 residues.

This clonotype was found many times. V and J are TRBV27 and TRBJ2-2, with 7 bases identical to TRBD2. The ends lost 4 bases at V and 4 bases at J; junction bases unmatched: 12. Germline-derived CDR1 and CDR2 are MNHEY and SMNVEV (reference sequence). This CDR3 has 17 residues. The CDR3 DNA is TGTGCCAGCAGTTCCGCCGGGTGGGAGGGCACCACCGGGGAGCTGTTTTTT. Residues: CASSSAGWEGTTGELFF.

The CDR3 sequence: CASSSNLLFPGAFF. The CDR3 nucleotides are TGTGCCAGCAGCAGTAACCTTTTATTCCCGGGAGCTTTCTTT. V gene TRBV3-1 combines with J gene TRBJ1-1; D remains unclear. The CDR3 runs 14 residues. From germline, CDR1 is LGHDT and CDR2 YNNKEL (reference sequence). Trimming left V 5 bases short and J 10 bases short, with 20 bases between. The variable domain in full, with the rest retrieved from reference TRBV3-1 and TRBJ1-1, is DTAVSQTPKYLVTQMGNDKSIKCEQNLGHDTMYWYKQDSKKFLKIMFSYNNKELIINETVPNRFSPKSPDKAHLNLHINSLELGDSAVYFCASSSNLLFPGAFFGQGTRLTVV.

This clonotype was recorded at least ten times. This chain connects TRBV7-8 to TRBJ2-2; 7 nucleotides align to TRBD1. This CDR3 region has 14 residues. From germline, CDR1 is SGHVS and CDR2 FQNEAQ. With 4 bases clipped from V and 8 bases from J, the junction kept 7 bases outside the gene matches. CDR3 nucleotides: TGTGCCAGCAGCTCGACAGGGTTTCTGGGGGAGCTGTTTTTT. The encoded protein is CASSSTGFLGELFF.

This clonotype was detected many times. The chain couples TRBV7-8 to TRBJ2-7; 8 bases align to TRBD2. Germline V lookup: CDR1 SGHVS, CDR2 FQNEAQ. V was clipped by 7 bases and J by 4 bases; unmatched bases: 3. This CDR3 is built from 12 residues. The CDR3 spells CASTGGGYEQYF. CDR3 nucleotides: TGTGCCAGCACGGGAGGGGGATACGAGCAGTACTTC. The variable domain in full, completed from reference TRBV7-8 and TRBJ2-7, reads GAGVSQSPRYKVAKRGQDVALRCDPISGHVSLFWYQQALGQGPEFLTYFQNEAQLDKSGLPSDRFFAERPEGSVSTLKIQRTQQEDSAVYLCASTGGGYEQYFGPGTRLTVT.

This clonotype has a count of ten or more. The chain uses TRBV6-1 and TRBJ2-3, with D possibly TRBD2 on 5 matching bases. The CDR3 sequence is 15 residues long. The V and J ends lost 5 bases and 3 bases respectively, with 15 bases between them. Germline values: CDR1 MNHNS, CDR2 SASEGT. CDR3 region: CASSQSGGLTDTQYF. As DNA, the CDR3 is TGTGCCAGCAGTCAATCCGGAGGCCTAACAGATACGCAGTATTTT.

The CDR3 sequence: CAAGGSTFPIMVYTF. The CDR3 DNA reads as TGTGCCGCCGGGGGCTCCACGTTCCCTATAATGGTCTACACCTTC. The gene calls are TRBV10-3 and TRBJ1-2; D is possibly TRBD1 (6 bases). V gave up 11 bases and J gave up 10 bases, with 29 bases separating them. Looked up from germline, CDR1 is ENHRY and CDR2 is SYGVKD. The CDR3 contains 15 residues.

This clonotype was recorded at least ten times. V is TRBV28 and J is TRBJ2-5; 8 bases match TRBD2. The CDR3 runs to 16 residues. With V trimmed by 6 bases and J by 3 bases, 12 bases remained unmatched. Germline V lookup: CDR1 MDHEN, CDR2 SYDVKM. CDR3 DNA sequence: TGTGCCAGCAGGCCCTTTCCGGGACTAGAAGAAGAGACCCAGTACTTC. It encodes CASRPFPGLEEETQYF. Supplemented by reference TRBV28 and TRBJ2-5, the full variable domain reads DVKVTQSSRYLVKRTGEKVFLECVQDMDHENMFWYRQDPGLGLRLIYFSYDVKMKEKGDIPEGYSVSREKKERFSLILESASTNQTSMYLCASRPFPGLEEETQYFGPGTRLLVL.

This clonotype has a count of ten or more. The CDR3 coding sequence is TGTGCCAGCAGTTCCGGGACAGGGGGCGGACAGCCCCAGCATTTT. This gives the protein CASSSGTGGGQPQHF. The chain carries TRBV27 and TRBJ1-5; TRBD1 aligns across 12 bases. Germline V gene lookup returns CDR1 MNHEY and CDR2 SMNVEV (reference sequence). This CDR3 contains 15 residues. J was trimmed by 7 bases and V by 4 bases; bases with no gene match: 5.

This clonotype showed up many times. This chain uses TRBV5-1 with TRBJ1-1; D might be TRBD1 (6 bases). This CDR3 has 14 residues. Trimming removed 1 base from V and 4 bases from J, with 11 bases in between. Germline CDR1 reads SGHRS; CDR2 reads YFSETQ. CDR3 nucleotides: TGCGCCAGCAGCTTGAACCCGGGGGCCACTGAAGCTTTCTTT. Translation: CASSLNPGATEAFF.